The clone carrying this T cell receptor (beta chain) came up a few times. The antigen is unknown. The data are from a study of cytomegalovirus exposure and HLA in healthy donors. The CDR3 is 12 residues long. V dropped 4 bases and J dropped 9; count of bases not matched to a gene: 3. Germline CDR1 reads MNHNS; CDR2 reads SASEGT. Researchers ran the PCR with 60 Vbeta and 13 Jbeta primers. TCRdb keeps only in-frame clones here, not all; method: immunoSEQ multiplex PCR. The sample has about 160,000 clones, around four fifths seen once; the top ten hold around 10%. Whole-study results and caveats: About 87% or about 30% of the time was how often most TCR beta V segments were productive, according to an earlier analysis.

V usage is TRBV6-1 and J usage is TRBJ1-1; 9 bases map to TRBD1. The TCR sequence derives from a middle-aged man in good health and CMV-seropositive. The sequencing sample was made of PBMCs. The CDR3 spells CASSAGTGKAFF. The CDR3 DNA is TGTGCCAGCAGTGCGGGGACAGGGAAAGCTTTCTTT.